This T cell receptor beta chain was recorded in a study of blood T cells in healthy people across ages. A second roughly 7 to 12 cycle PCR used barcoded and J-beta primers. Via MiXCR, TCRdb re-called the 5' RACE reads, giving one row per CDR3 protein. This sample yields almost 550,000 distinct CDR3 sequences, of which around 24% are seen a single time; approximately 10% belongs to the top ten. Study outcomes and limitations: When one million T cells were used, diversity estimates were thought to be underestimates. Nothing was known about donor CMV status, and this possibly confounded expanded clonotype changes. TCR beta diversity tracked closely with naive T cell percentage.

Trimming removed 5 bases from V and 2 bases from J; junction bases left unmatched: 3. The CDR3 totals 14 residues. Germline loops: CDR1 SGHVS, CDR2 FQNEAQ. About this clonotype: Antigen specificity is unknown.

These data are also associated with another study on T cells of mothers and their children. In that study: In each mother, TCR beta CDR3 reads exceeded 10 million; in each child, they numbered 2.5 million to 3.5 million.

Source material: blood. The source is a boy aged 5-17 years in good health. The chain carries TRBV7-8 and TRBJ1-2; 9 positions agree with TRBD1. This CDR3 reads CASSNRGPNYGYTF. DNA for the CDR3: TGTGCCAGCAGCAACAGGGGGCCGAACTATGGCTACACCTTC.